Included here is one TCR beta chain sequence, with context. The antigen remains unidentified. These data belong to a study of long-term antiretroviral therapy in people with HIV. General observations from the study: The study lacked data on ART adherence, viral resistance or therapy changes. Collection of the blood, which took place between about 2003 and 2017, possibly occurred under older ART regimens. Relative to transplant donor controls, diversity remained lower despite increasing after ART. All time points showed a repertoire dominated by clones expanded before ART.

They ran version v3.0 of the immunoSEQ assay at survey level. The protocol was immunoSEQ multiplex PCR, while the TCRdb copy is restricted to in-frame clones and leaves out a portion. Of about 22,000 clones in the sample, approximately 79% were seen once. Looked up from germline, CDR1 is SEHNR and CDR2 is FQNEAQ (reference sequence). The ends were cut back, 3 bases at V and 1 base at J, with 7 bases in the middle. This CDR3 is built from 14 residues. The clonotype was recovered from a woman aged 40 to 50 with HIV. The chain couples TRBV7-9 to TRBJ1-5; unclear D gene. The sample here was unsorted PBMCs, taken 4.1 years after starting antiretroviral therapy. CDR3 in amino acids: CASSFGASNQPQHF. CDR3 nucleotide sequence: TGTGCCAGCAGCTTTGGAGCAAGCAATCAGCCCCAGCATTTT.